This record covers a single TCR beta chain. Antigen specificity is unknown. This entry comes from a study of CD8+CD57+ T cells in acquired aplastic anemia. Whole-study context: The average for DNA from sorted CD4+ and CD8+ cells was 3.2 ug.

CDR3 and TCR beta VDJ profiling relied on a genomic DNA template. TCRdb called the reads again in MiXCR, with one record for every CDR3 protein. The sample includes more than 150,000 distinct CDR3 sequences, over 60% of them seen just once. General observations from the study: Patients and healthy controls showed no significant CD8+ Simpson's diversity difference. Approximately 27 CD8+ CDR3 sequences occurred in both the patients and the controls.

The clonotype comes from a human donor with severe aplastic anemia or a healthy control (not recorded which). Sequencing was carried out using sorted CD4+, CD8+, or CD8+CD57+ T cells (not recorded which) from PBMCs.

The CDR3 here is CASSLTASYNEQFF. The CDR3 nucleotides read TGCGCCAGCAGCTTGACAGCCTCCTACAATGAGCAGTTCTTC. The rearrangement links TRBV5-1 to TRBJ2-1; D gene unclear. CDR3 length: 14 amino acids. Trimming removed 1 base at V and 0 bases at J, with 5 bases between. Germline CDR1 SGHRS, CDR2 YFSETQ. Filled out from reference TRBV5-1 and TRBJ2-1, the complete variable domain reads KAGVTQTPRYLIKTRGQQVTLSCSPISGHRSVSWYQQTPGQGLQFLFEYFSETQRNKGNFPGRFSGRQFSNSRSEMNVSTLELGDSALYLCASSLTASYNEQFFGPGTRLTVL.